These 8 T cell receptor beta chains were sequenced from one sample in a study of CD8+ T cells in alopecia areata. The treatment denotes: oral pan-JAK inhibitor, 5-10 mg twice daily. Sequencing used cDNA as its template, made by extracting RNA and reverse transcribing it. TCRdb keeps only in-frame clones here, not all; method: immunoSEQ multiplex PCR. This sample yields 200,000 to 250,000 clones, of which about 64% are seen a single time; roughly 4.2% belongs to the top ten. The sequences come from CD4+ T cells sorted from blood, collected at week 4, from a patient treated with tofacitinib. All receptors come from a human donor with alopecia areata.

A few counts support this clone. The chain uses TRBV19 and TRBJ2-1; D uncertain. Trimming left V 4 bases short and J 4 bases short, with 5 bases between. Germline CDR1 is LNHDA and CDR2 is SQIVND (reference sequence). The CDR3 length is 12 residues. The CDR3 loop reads CASSTKYNEQFF. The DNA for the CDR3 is TGTGCCAGTAGTACCAAATACAATGAGCAGTTCTTC.

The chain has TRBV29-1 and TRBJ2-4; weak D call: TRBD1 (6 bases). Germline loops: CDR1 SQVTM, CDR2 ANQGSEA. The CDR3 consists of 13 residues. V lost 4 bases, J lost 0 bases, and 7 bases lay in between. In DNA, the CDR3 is TGCAGCGTTGGGACAGCAGCCAAAAACATTCAGTACTTC. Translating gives CSVGTAAKNIQYF.

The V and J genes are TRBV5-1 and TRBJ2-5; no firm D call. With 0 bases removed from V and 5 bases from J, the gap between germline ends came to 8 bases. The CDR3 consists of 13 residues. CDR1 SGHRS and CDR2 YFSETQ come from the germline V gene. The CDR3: CASSLGVRETQYF. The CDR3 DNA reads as TGCGCCAGCAGCTTGGGGGTAAGGGAGACCCAGTACTTC. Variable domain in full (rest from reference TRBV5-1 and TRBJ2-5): KAGVTQTPRYLIKTRGQQVTLSCSPISGHRSVSWYQQTPGQGLQFLFEYFSETQRNKGNFPGRFSGRQFSNSRSEMNVSTLELGDSALYLCASSLGVRETQYFGPGTRLLVL.

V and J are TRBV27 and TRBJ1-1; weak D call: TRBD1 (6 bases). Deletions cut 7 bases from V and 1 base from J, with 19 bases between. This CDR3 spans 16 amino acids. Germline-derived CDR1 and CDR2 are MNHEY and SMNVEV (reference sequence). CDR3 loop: CASTPRAGVGNTEAFF. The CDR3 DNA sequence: TGTGCCAGCACCCCTAGGGCAGGGGTAGGGAACACTGAAGCTTTCTTT.

CDR3 in DNA: TGTGCCAGCAAACTAGCGGGCGAGCAGTACTTC. Its translation: CASKLAGEQYF. This chain links TRBV27 with TRBJ2-7; 9 nucleotides match TRBD2. Losses at the gene ends were 7 bases for V and 6 bases for J; bases not matched to a gene: 1. CDR3 size: 11 residues. Germline values: CDR1 MNHEY, CDR2 SMNVEV (reference sequence).

The chain's CDR3 is CASSSLDRGYGYTF. As DNA, the CDR3 is TGCGCCAGCAGCTCGCTGGACAGGGGGTATGGCTACACCTTC. V is TRBV5-1 and J is TRBJ1-2; 10 bases fit TRBD1. CDR1 is SGHRS and CDR2 is YFSETQ in the germline V gene. There are 14 residues in the CDR3. Trimming cost V 3 bases and J 5 bases; bases outside gene matches: 4.

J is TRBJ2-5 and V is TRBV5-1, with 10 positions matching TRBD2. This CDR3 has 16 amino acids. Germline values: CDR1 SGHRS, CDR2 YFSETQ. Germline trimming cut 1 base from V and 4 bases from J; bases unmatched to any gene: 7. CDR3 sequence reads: CASSLSPAGGPETQYF. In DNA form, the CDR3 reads TGCGCCAGCAGCTTGTCCCCAGCGGGGGGGCCAGAGACCCAGTACTTC.

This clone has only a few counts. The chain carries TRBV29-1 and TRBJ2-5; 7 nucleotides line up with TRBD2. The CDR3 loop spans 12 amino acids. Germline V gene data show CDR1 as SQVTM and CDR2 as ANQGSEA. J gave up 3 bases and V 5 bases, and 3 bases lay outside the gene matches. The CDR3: CSVRLAEETQYF. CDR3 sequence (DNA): TGCAGCGTTAGACTAGCCGAAGAGACCCAGTACTTC.